The rows below give T cell receptor beta chains drawn from one sample of a study of T cell responses to AZD1222 COVID-19 vaccine. The protocol was immunoSEQ multiplex PCR, while the TCRdb copy is restricted to in-frame clones and leaves out a portion. The sample lists about 48,000 clones, approximately 86% seen once, with around 7% in the top ten. The sample in question was peripheral blood, obtained 28 days after the second AZD1222 dose. The source is an adult who received the AZD1222 COVID-19 vaccine. CDR3s leave out the opening cysteine and the closing phenylalanine or tryptophan. Each record gives: CDR3 protein, CDR3 length, clone size, V gene, J gene. Only part of the rows carry a size: once, few, many, or a class if the clone is expanded.

CDR3aa: ASSIGTGSGTEQY; len: 13; abundance: NA; v_gene: TRBV19; j_gene: TRBJ2-7
CDR3aa: ASSFPPGQGRVYEQY; len: 15; abundance: NA; v_gene: TRBV7-9; j_gene: TRBJ2-7
CDR3aa: ASSSLTGSGGEKLF; len: 14; abundance: NA; v_gene: TRBV7-8; j_gene: TRBJ1-4
CDR3aa: ASSSQGAGNQPQH; len: 13; abundance: NA; v_gene: TRBV3-1/TRBV3-2; j_gene: TRBJ1-5
CDR3aa: ASNPTNTGELF; len: 11; abundance: few; v_gene: TRBV27; j_gene: TRBJ2-2
CDR3aa: ASSLQLPNTEAF; len: 12; abundance: NA; v_gene: TRBV7-9; j_gene: TRBJ1-1
CDR3aa: ASSKANIENTEAF; len: 13; abundance: NA; v_gene: TRBV21-1; j_gene: TRBJ1-1
CDR3aa: ASSGKGQSNEKLF; len: 13; abundance: NA; v_gene: TRBV5-5; j_gene: TRBJ1-4
CDR3aa: ASSLGTGGVTEAF; len: 13; abundance: NA; v_gene: TRBV7-3; j_gene: TRBJ1-1
CDR3aa: ASSLGSHTGELF; len: 12; abundance: NA; v_gene: TRBV7-7; j_gene: TRBJ2-2
CDR3aa: ASSATSPNRVGETQY; len: 15; abundance: NA; v_gene: TRBV5-1; j_gene: TRBJ2-5
CDR3aa: ASMGERTDTQY; len: 11; abundance: NA; v_gene: TRBV6-5; j_gene: TRBJ2-3
CDR3aa: ASSSAGTPNYGYT; len: 13; abundance: NA; v_gene: TRBV11-1; j_gene: TRBJ1-2
CDR3aa: ASSLDYLRSYNEQF; len: 14; abundance: NA; v_gene: TRBV7-2; j_gene: TRBJ2-1
CDR3aa: ASSSPRDPYNEQF; len: 13; abundance: once; v_gene: TRBV11-2; j_gene: TRBJ2-1
CDR3aa: ASSIGGSSEAF; len: 11; abundance: NA; v_gene: TRBV19; j_gene: TRBJ1-1
CDR3aa: ASFDRATYEQY; len: 11; abundance: NA; v_gene: TRBV25-1; j_gene: TRBJ2-7
CDR3aa: ASSISRDRGYEQY; len: 13; abundance: NA; v_gene: TRBV19; j_gene: TRBJ2-7
CDR3aa: ASSYLPAYNEQF; len: 12; abundance: NA; v_gene: TRBV5-6; j_gene: TRBJ2-1
CDR3aa: ASRPGGAAGNTDTQY; len: 15; abundance: NA; v_gene: TRBV19; j_gene: TRBJ2-3
CDR3aa: ASSLLDGTYEQY; len: 12; abundance: NA; v_gene: TRBV5-1; j_gene: TRBJ2-7
CDR3aa: ASSPGTSGVETQY; len: 13; abundance: NA; v_gene: TRBV5-1; j_gene: TRBJ2-5
CDR3aa: ASSLSGRATTDTQY; len: 14; abundance: NA; v_gene: TRBV7-8; j_gene: TRBJ2-3
CDR3aa: ASSLAGLAAHSYNEQF; len: 16; abundance: NA; v_gene: TRBV5-1; j_gene: TRBJ2-1
CDR3aa: ASSLDDRGAF; len: 10; abundance: once; v_gene: TRBV5-4; j_gene: TRBJ1-1
CDR3aa: ASSPPGLADYEQY; len: 13; abundance: NA; v_gene: TRBV18; j_gene: TRBJ2-7
CDR3aa: ASSDLRLYSPLH; len: 12; abundance: NA; v_gene: TRBV6-1; j_gene: TRBJ1-6
CDR3aa: ASSPGYSGGADTQY; len: 14; abundance: NA; v_gene: TRBV9; j_gene: TRBJ2-3
CDR3aa: ASSYPGFYEQY; len: 11; abundance: NA; v_gene: TRBV28; j_gene: TRBJ2-7
CDR3aa: ASSSGGQEDEKLF; len: 13; abundance: NA; v_gene: TRBV5-1; j_gene: TRBJ1-4